This T cell receptor (beta chain) was obtained from a study of T cell responses to AZD1222 COVID-19 vaccine. Produced via immunoSEQ multiplex PCR; TCRdb's table is partial and in-frame only. The table lists approximately 13,000 clones, under 90% of them singletons. Notes on this clone: Its antigen is undetermined.

Study outcomes and limitations: Increases in Spike-specific TCR breadth and depth were seen after two AZD1222 doses. Spike-wide coverage was observed for vaccine-associated CD4 TCRs, with dominant responses at 160-218 and 743-854. Targeting of unmutated variant regions was reportedly seen in nearly half of spike-specific TCRs.

The CDR3 is 15 amino acids. V dropped 2 bases and J dropped 6 bases, with 15 bases sitting between them. Germline loops: CDR1 LGHDT, CDR2 YNNKEL (reference sequence). The sequenced sample was peripheral blood, obtained 28 days after the second AZD1222 dose. This sequence originates from an adult who received the AZD1222 COVID-19 vaccine. The gene calls are TRBV3-1 (or the pseudogene TRBV3-2) and TRBJ2-3; D ambiguous. CDR3 sequence reads: CASSQLYTWADTQYF. The CDR3 DNA follows: TGTGCCAGCAGCCAACTATACACTTGGGCGGATACGCAGTATTTT.